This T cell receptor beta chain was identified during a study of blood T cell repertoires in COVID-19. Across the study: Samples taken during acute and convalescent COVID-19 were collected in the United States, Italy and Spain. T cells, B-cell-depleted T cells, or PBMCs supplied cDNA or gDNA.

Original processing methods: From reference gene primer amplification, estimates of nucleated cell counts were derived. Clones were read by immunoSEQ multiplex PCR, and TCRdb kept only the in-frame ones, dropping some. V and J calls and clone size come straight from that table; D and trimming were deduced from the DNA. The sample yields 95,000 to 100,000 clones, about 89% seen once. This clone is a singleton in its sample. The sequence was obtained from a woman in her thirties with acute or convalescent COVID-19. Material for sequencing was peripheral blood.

CDR3 sequence (DNA): TGTGCCACCAGCAGAGTGGCAGGGCGGGGGCACCCGGACAATGAGCAGTTCTTC. Its protein product is CATSRVAGRGHPDNEQFF. The chain combines TRBV15 with TRBJ2-1; the D gene is possibly TRBD2 (7 bases). The CDR3 contains 18 residues. CDR1 and CDR2 from the germline V gene are LNHNV and YYDKDF (reference sequence). V lost 1 base, J lost 5 bases, and 21 bases lay in between.